This T cell receptor (beta chain) was recorded in a study of T cell responses to AZD1222 COVID-19 vaccine. As for the study in general: Analyses pooled second doses at about 4 or about 12 weeks.

Only in-frame clones appear in the TCRdb table, and some are missing; sequencing was by immunoSEQ multiplex PCR. This table holds around 100,000 clones, roughly 84% found once. General study results and limits: After two AZD1222 doses, spike-specific TCR breadth and depth rose versus day 0.

In regard to this clone: Its antigen remains unknown.

The receptor was isolated from an adult in good health. Sequencing used peripheral blood, obtained on day 0 of AZD1222 vaccination.

The CDR3 loop reads CASSPPSGNEKLFF. CDR3 bases: TGTGCCAGCTCACCACCGTCAGGGAATGAAAAACTGTTTTTT. V is TRBV18 and J is TRBJ1-4; a weak D match, TRBD1 (5 bases). Germline-derived CDR1 and CDR2 are KGHSH and LQKENI. The CDR3 is 14 residues long. The germline V and J ends were trimmed by 0 bases and 5 bases, with 7 bases remaining between them. The full variable domain, its missing parts supplied by reference TRBV18 and TRBJ1-4, is NAGVMQNPRHLVRRRGQEARLRCSPMKGHSHVYWYRQLPEEGLKFMVYLQKENIIDESGMPKERFSAEFPKEGPSILRIQQVVRGDSAAYFCASSPPSGNEKLFFGSGTQLSVL.